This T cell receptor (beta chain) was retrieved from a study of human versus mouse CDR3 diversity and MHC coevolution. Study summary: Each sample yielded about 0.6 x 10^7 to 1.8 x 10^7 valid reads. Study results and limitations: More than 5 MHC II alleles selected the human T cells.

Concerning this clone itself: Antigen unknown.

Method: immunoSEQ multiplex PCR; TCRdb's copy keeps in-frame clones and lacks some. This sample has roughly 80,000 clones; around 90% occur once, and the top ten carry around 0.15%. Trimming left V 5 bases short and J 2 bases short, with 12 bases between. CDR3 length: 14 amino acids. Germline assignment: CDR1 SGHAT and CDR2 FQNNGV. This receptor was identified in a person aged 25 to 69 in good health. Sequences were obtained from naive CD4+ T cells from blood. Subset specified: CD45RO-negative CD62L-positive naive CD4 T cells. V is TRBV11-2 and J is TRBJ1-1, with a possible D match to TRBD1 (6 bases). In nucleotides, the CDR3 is TGTGCCAGCAGCAGTAGGACAGTAAACACTGAAGCTTTCTTT. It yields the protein CASSSRTVNTEAFF.